This T cell receptor beta chain emerged from a study of long-term antiretroviral therapy in people with HIV. No donor had fewer than one pre-ART PBMC sample or fewer than two post-ART PBMC samples. Running of the v3.0 immunoSEQ assay took place at survey level. Repertoires were generated with immunoSEQ multiplex PCR, while TCRdb's copy carries only in-frame clones and drops some. The table has 25,000 to 35,000 clones, 84% seen once. The V end lost 0 bases, the J end lost 2 bases, and 10 bases lay between the germline ends. CDR1 is ENHRY, CDR2 SYGVKD, per germline. The CDR3 extends over 15 amino acids.

The sample here was unsorted PBMCs, taken 0.4 years after starting antiretroviral therapy. The rearrangement links TRBV10-3 to TRBJ1-1, with unresolved D. This sequence originates from a young man with HIV. CDR3 amino acids: CAISESRGDNTEAFF. CDR3 in DNA: TGTGCCATCAGTGAGTCACGTGGGGATAACACTGAAGCTTTCTTT.